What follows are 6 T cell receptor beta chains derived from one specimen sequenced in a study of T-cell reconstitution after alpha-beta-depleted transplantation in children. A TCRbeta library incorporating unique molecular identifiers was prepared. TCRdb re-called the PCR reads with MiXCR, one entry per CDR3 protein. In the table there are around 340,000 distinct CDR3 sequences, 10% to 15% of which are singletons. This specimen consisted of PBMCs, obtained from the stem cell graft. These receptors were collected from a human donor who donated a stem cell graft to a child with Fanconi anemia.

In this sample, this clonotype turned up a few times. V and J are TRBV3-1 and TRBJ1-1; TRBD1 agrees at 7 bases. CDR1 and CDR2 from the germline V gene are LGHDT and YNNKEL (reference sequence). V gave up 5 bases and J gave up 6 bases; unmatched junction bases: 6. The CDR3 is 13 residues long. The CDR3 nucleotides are TGTGCCAGCAGCTTACAGGGGAGGTCTGAAGCTTTCTTT. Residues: CASSLQGRSEAFF.

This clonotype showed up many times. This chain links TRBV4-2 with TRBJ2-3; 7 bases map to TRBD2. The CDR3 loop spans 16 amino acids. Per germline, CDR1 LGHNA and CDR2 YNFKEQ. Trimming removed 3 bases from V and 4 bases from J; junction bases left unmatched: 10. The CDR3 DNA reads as TGTGCCAGCAGCCAGGGGGACGGACTAGGGGCAGATACGCAGTATTTT. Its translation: CASSQGDGLGADTQYF.

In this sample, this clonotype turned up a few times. The DNA of the CDR3 is TGCGCCAGCAGCTCGGACAGGGGGCTTTATGGCTACACCTTC. As protein: CASSSDRGLYGYTF. This chain uses TRBV5-1 with TRBJ1-2; 11 bases agree with TRBD1. The CDR3 is 14 amino acids. Germline lookup yields CDR1 SGHRS and CDR2 YFSETQ. V dropped 3 bases and J dropped 5; count of bases not matched to a gene: 3.

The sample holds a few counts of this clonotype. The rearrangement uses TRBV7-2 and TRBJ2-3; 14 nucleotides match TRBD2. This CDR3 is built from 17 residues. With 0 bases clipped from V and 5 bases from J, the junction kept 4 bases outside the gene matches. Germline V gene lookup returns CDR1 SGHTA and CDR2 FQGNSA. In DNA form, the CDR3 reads TGTGCCAGCAGCTTAGCGGGACTAGCGGGGGACGGAGATACGCAGTATTTT. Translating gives CASSLAGLAGDGDTQYF.

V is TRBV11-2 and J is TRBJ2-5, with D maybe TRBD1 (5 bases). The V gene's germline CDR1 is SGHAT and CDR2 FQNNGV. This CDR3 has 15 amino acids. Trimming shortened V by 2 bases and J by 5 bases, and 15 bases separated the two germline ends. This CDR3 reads CASSLFSGNWETQYF. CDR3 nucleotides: TGTGCCAGCAGCTTATTCTCAGGGAATTGGGAGACCCAGTACTTC.

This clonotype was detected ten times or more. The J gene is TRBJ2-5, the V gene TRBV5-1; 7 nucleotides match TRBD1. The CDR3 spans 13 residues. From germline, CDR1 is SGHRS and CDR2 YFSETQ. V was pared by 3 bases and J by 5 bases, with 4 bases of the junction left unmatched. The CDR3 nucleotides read TGCGCCAGCAGCTCCGGGACAGCTGAGACCCAGTACTTC. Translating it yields CASSSGTAETQYF.